This TCR beta chain is from a study of T-cell memory formation after mild COVID-19. From the 5' RACE reads, TCRdb called clonotypes with MiXCR, one entry per CDR3 protein. The data hold roughly 110,000 distinct CDR3 sequences, with over 15% observed a single time. V shed 6 bases, J shed 8 bases, and the junction held 7 bases outside the gene matches. Germline CDR1 is KGHSH and CDR2 is LQKENI. There are 14 residues in the CDR3. Study results and caveats: Pre-infection memory showed some responding clones, and this suggested that cross-reactive memory joined. CD4+ clones that contracted lay mainly in CM and EM; CD8+ ones lay in EMRA. While clones contracting from day 15 to 85 were balanced between CD4 and CD8, later expanders leaned CD4+. Clonal second-wave expansions that peaked on day 37 had unconfirmed SARS-CoV-2 specificity.

As regards this clonotype: The target antigen is unknown.

This chain joins TRBV18 and TRBJ2-1; TRBD1 aligns across 10 bases. Sequenced sample: PBMCs or a T cell subset sorted from them (not recorded which). This receptor was identified in an adult woman who had mild COVID-19 (a few samples of this study predate the infection). Cell type and time point are not known. The CDR3 DNA follows: TGTGCCAGCTCTCCAGCGACAGGGGGCGATGAGCAGTTCTTC. Its protein is CASSPATGGDEQFF.